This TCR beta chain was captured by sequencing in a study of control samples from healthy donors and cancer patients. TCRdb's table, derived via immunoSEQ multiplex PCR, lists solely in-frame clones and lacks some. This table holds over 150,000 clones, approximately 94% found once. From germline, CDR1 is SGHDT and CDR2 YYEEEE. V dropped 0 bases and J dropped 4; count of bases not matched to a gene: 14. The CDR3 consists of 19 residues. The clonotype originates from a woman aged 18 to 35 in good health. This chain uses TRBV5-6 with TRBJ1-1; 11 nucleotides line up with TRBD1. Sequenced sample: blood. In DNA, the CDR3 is TGTGCCAGCAGCTTGGCCCTGGTACGGACAGGGGGCGCCGGCACTGAAGCTTTCTTT. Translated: CASSLALVRTGGAGTEAFF.